The rows below give T cell receptor beta chains drawn from one sample of a study of CD8 T cells in Susac syndrome. TCRdb itself ran the immunoSEQ multiplex PCR reads through MiXCR, one entry per CDR3 protein. The table lists about 280,000 distinct CDR3 sequences, approximately 84% of them singletons. The material sequenced was CD8+ T cells from PBMCs. These receptors were taken from a human donor with multiple sclerosis. Both conserved end residues are part of each CDR3. The D gene is left open where the match is weak. Clone size appears in some rows only: once, few, many, or a class for an expanded clone.

CDR3aa: CASSELAGGSLNEQFF
CDR3nt: TGTGCCAGCTCCGAGCTAGCGGGAGGATCCTTGAATGAGCAGTTCTTC
v_gene: TRBV18
j_gene: TRBJ2-1
d_gene: TRBD2
abundance: -

CDR3aa: CACPRTSGNFVTESYEQYF
CDR3nt: TGTGCCTGTCCAAGGACTAGCGGGAACTTTGTGACAGAGTCCTACGAGCAGTACTTC
v_gene: TRBV30
j_gene: TRBJ2-7
d_gene: TRBD2
abundance: -

CDR3aa: CSARLGGRASYNEQFF
CDR3nt: TGCAGTGCTAGGCTGGGCGGGAGGGCCTCCTACAATGAGCAGTTCTTC
v_gene: TRBV20-1
j_gene: TRBJ2-1
d_gene: TRBD2
abundance: -

CDR3aa: CASSPERSYEQFF
CDR3nt: TGTGCCAGCAGCCCAGAGCGGTCCTATGAGCAGTTCTTC
v_gene: TRBV5-6
j_gene: TRBJ2-1
d_gene: -
abundance: -

CDR3aa: CASSSGGDSLNEKLFF
CDR3nt: TGTGCCAGCAGCTCGGGGGGGGACAGTCTTAATGAAAAACTGTTTTTT
v_gene: TRBV11-3
j_gene: TRBJ1-4
d_gene: TRBD1
abundance: -

CDR3aa: CSVDGSSYNEQFF
CDR3nt: TGCAGCGTTGACGGTAGCTCCTACAATGAGCAGTTCTTC
v_gene: TRBV29-1
j_gene: TRBJ2-1
d_gene: -
abundance: few

CDR3aa: CASSWDYGYTF
CDR3nt: TGTGCCAGCAGCTGGGACTATGGCTACACCTTC
v_gene: TRBV7-9
j_gene: TRBJ1-2
d_gene: -
abundance: -

CDR3aa: CSYTNNEQFF
CDR3nt: TGCAGCTATACGAACAATGAGCAGTTCTTC
v_gene: TRBV29-1
j_gene: TRBJ2-1
d_gene: -
abundance: -

CDR3aa: CSARVTQWGPGMNTEAFF
CDR3nt: TGCAGTGCTAGAGTCACACAGTGGGGGCCGGGAATGAACACTGAAGCTTTCTTT
v_gene: TRBV20-1
j_gene: TRBJ1-1
d_gene: -
abundance: -

CDR3aa: CASSQDGLAGDTQYF
CDR3nt: TGCGCCAGCAGCCAAGACGGACTAGCGGGAGATACGCAGTATTTT
v_gene: TRBV4-1
j_gene: TRBJ2-3
d_gene: TRBD2
abundance: -

CDR3aa: CASSLEGRGSEAFF
CDR3nt: TGTGCCAGCAGCTTAGAGGGCAGGGGTTCTGAAGCTTTCTTT
v_gene: TRBV7-9
j_gene: TRBJ1-1
d_gene: -
abundance: -

CDR3aa: CASSGQAGEKTQYF
CDR3nt: TGTGCCAGCAGTGGACAGGCCGGAGAGAAGACCCAGTACTTC
v_gene: TRBV12-3/TRBV12-4
j_gene: TRBJ2-5
d_gene: TRBD1
abundance: -

CDR3aa: CSARDRDRGLDYGYTF
CDR3nt: TGCAGTGCTAGGGATAGGGACAGGGGGCTCGACTATGGCTACACCTTC
v_gene: TRBV20-1
j_gene: TRBJ1-2
d_gene: TRBD1
abundance: -

CDR3aa: CSVELWTRGSNEQFF
CDR3nt: TGCAGCGTTGAGCTCTGGACTAGAGGAAGCAATGAGCAGTTCTTC
v_gene: TRBV29-1
j_gene: TRBJ2-1
d_gene: TRBD2
abundance: -

CDR3aa: CASIIAGGDTQYF
CDR3nt: TGTGCCAGCATAATAGCGGGTGGTGATACGCAGTATTTT
v_gene: TRBV5-5
j_gene: TRBJ2-3
d_gene: TRBD2
abundance: -

CDR3aa: CASSFGVQSTDTQYF
CDR3nt: TGTGCCAGCAGTTTTGGCGTTCAAAGCACAGATACGCAGTATTTT
v_gene: TRBV12-3/TRBV12-4
j_gene: TRBJ2-3
d_gene: -
abundance: -

CDR3aa: CANQKGTLYSNQPQHF
CDR3nt: TGTGCCAACCAAAAGGGGACACTATATAGCAATCAGCCCCAGCATTTT
v_gene: TRBV28
j_gene: TRBJ1-5
d_gene: -
abundance: -

CDR3aa: CSARGPTTGELETQYF
CDR3nt: TGCAGTGCTAGAGGCCCAACGACAGGGGAATTGGAGACCCAGTACTTC
v_gene: TRBV20-1
j_gene: TRBJ2-5
d_gene: TRBD1
abundance: -

CDR3aa: CASAASGSSYNEQFF
CDR3nt: TGTGCCAGTGCAGCTAGCGGGAGCTCCTACAATGAGCAGTTCTTC
v_gene: TRBV19
j_gene: TRBJ2-1
d_gene: TRBD2
abundance: -

CDR3aa: CSASSGLGSNQPQHF
CDR3nt: TGCAGTGCTAGTTCGGGATTGGGGAGCAATCAGCCCCAGCATTTT
v_gene: TRBV20-1
j_gene: TRBJ1-5
d_gene: -
abundance: -

CDR3aa: CASGLELALEQFF
CDR3nt: TGTGCTAGTGGTTTGGAACTAGCGCTTGAGCAGTTCTTC
v_gene: TRBV12-5
j_gene: TRBJ2-1
d_gene: TRBD2
abundance: -

CDR3aa: CASVPPAKNIQYF
CDR3nt: TGTGCCAGCGTGCCCCCTGCCAAAAACATTCAGTACTTC
v_gene: TRBV27
j_gene: TRBJ2-4
d_gene: -
abundance: once

CDR3aa: CSVGLQGEETQYF
CDR3nt: TGCAGCGTTGGGTTACAGGGTGAAGAGACCCAGTACTTC
v_gene: TRBV29-1
j_gene: TRBJ2-5
d_gene: -
abundance: -

CDR3aa: CASSLELSRVFTGELFF
CDR3nt: TGTGCCAGCAGCTTAGAATTGTCCAGGGTGTTCACCGGGGAGCTGTTTTTT
v_gene: TRBV7-2
j_gene: TRBJ2-2
d_gene: -
abundance: -

CDR3aa: CASSPLRRDTEAFF
CDR3nt: TGTGCCAGCAGTCCCCTCCGGAGGGACACTGAAGCTTTCTTT
v_gene: TRBV27
j_gene: TRBJ1-1
d_gene: -
abundance: -

CDR3aa: CASSPAAPPYNEQFF
CDR3nt: TGTGCCAGCAGCCCAGCGGCTCCCCCCTACAATGAGCAGTTCTTC
v_gene: TRBV9
j_gene: TRBJ2-1
d_gene: -
abundance: -

CDR3aa: CASSLTSGTYEQYF
CDR3nt: TGTGCCAGTAGTTTGACTAGCGGAACCTACGAGCAGTACTTC
v_gene: TRBV19
j_gene: TRBJ2-7
d_gene: TRBD2
abundance: few

CDR3aa: CASSYSKPAGNTIYF
CDR3nt: TGTGCCAGCAGTTACTCTAAGCCCGCGGGAAACACCATATATTTT
v_gene: TRBV6-5
j_gene: TRBJ1-3
d_gene: -
abundance: -

CDR3aa: CASSPRGAGEDYEQFF
CDR3nt: TGTGCCAGTAGTCCTAGAGGAGCGGGAGAAGACTATGAGCAGTTCTTC
v_gene: TRBV19
j_gene: TRBJ2-1
d_gene: TRBD2
abundance: -

CDR3aa: CASSPWDTLGEETQYF
CDR3nt: TGTGCCAGCAGTCCTTGGGACACCCTGGGCGAAGAGACCCAGTACTTC
v_gene: TRBV12-3/TRBV12-4
j_gene: TRBJ2-5
d_gene: -
abundance: -

CDR3aa: CASSWDRDGYTF
CDR3nt: TGTGCCAGCAGCTGGGACAGGGACGGCTACACCTTC
v_gene: TRBV5-4
j_gene: TRBJ1-2
d_gene: TRBD1
abundance: few

CDR3aa: CASSEGSGRSEKQYF
CDR3nt: TGTGCCAGCAGTGAAGGTAGCGGGAGGAGTGAGAAGCAGTACTTC
v_gene: TRBV2
j_gene: TRBJ2-7
d_gene: TRBD2
abundance: -

CDR3aa: CASSWDINQPQHF
CDR3nt: TGTGCCAGCAGTTGGGACATCAATCAGCCCCAGCATTTT
v_gene: TRBV28
j_gene: TRBJ1-5
d_gene: -
abundance: -

CDR3aa: CSARDPEVGGYEQYF
CDR3nt: TGCAGTGCTAGAGATCCTGAAGTGGGGGGGTACGAGCAGTACTTC
v_gene: TRBV20-1
j_gene: TRBJ2-7
d_gene: TRBD2
abundance: few

CDR3aa: CASSFLSGTSYNEQFF
CDR3nt: TGTGCCAGCAGCTTCCTCAGCGGGACCTCCTACAATGAGCAGTTCTTC
v_gene: TRBV7-3
j_gene: TRBJ2-1
d_gene: TRBD2
abundance: few

CDR3aa: CASSQRTQRELETQYF
CDR3nt: TGCGCCAGCAGCCAGCGCACACAGCGGGAGTTGGAGACCCAGTACTTC
v_gene: TRBV4-1
j_gene: TRBJ2-5
d_gene: TRBD2
abundance: -

CDR3aa: CAEPTGSYEQYF
CDR3nt: TGTGCAGAACCGACAGGATCCTACGAGCAGTACTTC
v_gene: TRBV12-2
j_gene: TRBJ2-7
d_gene: -
abundance: few

CDR3aa: CASSLSKAGARYTEAFF
CDR3nt: TGTGCCAGCAGTTTATCTAAGGCAGGTGCTAGGTACACTGAAGCTTTCTTT
v_gene: TRBV27
j_gene: TRBJ1-1
d_gene: -
abundance: -

CDR3aa: CASSYHYPGTGVPYEQYF
CDR3nt: TGTGCCAGCAGCTACCACTACCCCGGGACAGGGGTCCCCTACGAGCAGTACTTC
v_gene: TRBV7-9
j_gene: TRBJ2-7
d_gene: TRBD1
abundance: -

CDR3aa: CASSYAINRKHPGPPAFF
CDR3nt: TGTGCCAGCAGTTACGCCATTAACCGAAAACATCCGGGACCCCCGGCGTTCTTC
v_gene: TRBV6-5
j_gene: TRBJ2-1
d_gene: -
abundance: once

CDR3aa: CAIGREPQHF
CDR3nt: TGTGCCATCGGGAGAGAGCCCCAGCATTTT
v_gene: TRBV10-3
j_gene: TRBJ1-5
d_gene: -
abundance: -

CDR3aa: CASGYSTDTQYF
CDR3nt: TGTGCCAGCGGGTATAGCACAGATACGCAGTATTTT
v_gene: TRBV27
j_gene: TRBJ2-3
d_gene: -
abundance: -

CDR3aa: CASSHQTGRNNEQYF
CDR3nt: TGCGCCAGCAGCCACCAGACAGGTAGGAATAACGAGCAGTACTTC
v_gene: TRBV5-1
j_gene: TRBJ2-7
d_gene: -
abundance: -

CDR3aa: CASGIVGQRYNEQFF
CDR3nt: TGTGCCAGCGGGATCGTTGGGCAGCGATACAATGAGCAGTTCTTC
v_gene: TRBV9
j_gene: TRBJ2-1
d_gene: -
abundance: -

CDR3aa: CAISESEGSNYGYTF
CDR3nt: TGTGCCATCAGTGAGTCTGAAGGATCTAACTATGGCTACACCTTC
v_gene: TRBV10-3
j_gene: TRBJ1-2
d_gene: -
abundance: -

CDR3aa: CSARDRLRQLKYEQYF
CDR3nt: TGCAGTGCTAGAGATCGTCTGAGACAGTTAAAGTACGAGCAGTACTTC
v_gene: TRBV20-1
j_gene: TRBJ2-7
d_gene: -
abundance: -

CDR3aa: CASSLLRYNEQFF
CDR3nt: TGTGCCAGCAGTTTACTTCGTTACAATGAGCAGTTCTTC
v_gene: TRBV28
j_gene: TRBJ2-1
d_gene: -
abundance: -

CDR3aa: CASSSSSGRERDEQYF
CDR3nt: TGTGCCAGCAGCTCTTCTAGCGGGAGGGAGAGAGACGAGCAGTACTTC
v_gene: TRBV13
j_gene: TRBJ2-7
d_gene: TRBD2
abundance: -

CDR3aa: CASSLVNRLAETQYF
CDR3nt: TGTGCCAGCAGCTTAGTGAACCGTTTAGCAGAGACCCAGTACTTC
v_gene: TRBV7-9
j_gene: TRBJ2-5
d_gene: -
abundance: -

CDR3aa: CAIRDPAGNQPQHF
CDR3nt: TGTGCCATCCGAGACCCGGCGGGCAATCAGCCCCAGCATTTT
v_gene: TRBV7-9
j_gene: TRBJ1-5
d_gene: -
abundance: -

CDR3aa: CASSPTGEGAYEQYF
CDR3nt: TGTGCCAGCAGCCCTACGGGGGAAGGGGCCTACGAGCAGTACTTC
v_gene: TRBV2
j_gene: TRBJ2-7
d_gene: -
abundance: few

CDR3aa: CASSKGPLGGNEQFF
CDR3nt: TGTGCCAGCAGCAAGGGACCATTGGGGGGGAATGAGCAGTTCTTC
v_gene: TRBV21-1
j_gene: TRBJ2-1
d_gene: -
abundance: -

CDR3aa: CSARPGLAATGELFF
CDR3nt: TGCAGTGCTCGCCCGGGACTAGCGGCCACCGGGGAGCTGTTTTTT
v_gene: TRBV20-1
j_gene: TRBJ2-2
d_gene: TRBD2
abundance: -

CDR3aa: CSARTGVYGYTF
CDR3nt: TGCAGTGCGAGGACAGGAGTCTATGGCTACACCTTC
v_gene: TRBV20-1
j_gene: TRBJ1-2
d_gene: TRBD1
abundance: -